This T cell receptor beta chain was captured in a study of blood T cell repertoires in COVID-19. About the research overall: Samples came from the United States, Italy and Spain, spanning acute and convalescent COVID-19. Sources were T cells, B-cell-depleted T cells, or PBMCs; the material itself was cDNA or gDNA.

CDR1 is SEHNR, CDR2 FQNEAQ, per germline (reference sequence). The CDR3 covers 13 residues. V shed 5 bases and J shed 1 base, with 8 bases lying between them. This clone was recorded a few times. At the DNA level, this CDR3 is encoded by other sequences in the same sample as well. Study processing details: Estimation of nucleated cell counts relied on the amplification of reference gene primers. Produced via immunoSEQ multiplex PCR; TCRdb's table is partial and in-frame only. V and J calls and clone size come straight from that table; D and trimming were deduced from the DNA. Here the sample spans some 89,000 clones, approximately 80% being singletons.

This TCR came from a man between 65 and 85 years old with acute or convalescent COVID-19. The rearrangement links TRBV7-9 to TRBJ2-5; D is ambiguous. Sequencing was performed on peripheral blood. The CDR3 sequence: CASSPGLQETQYF. Here the CDR3 DNA reads TGTGCCAGCAGCCCCGGTCTCCAAGAGACCCAGTACTTC.